One and the same sample provided the 19 T cell receptor beta chains below, sequenced in a study of T cells expressing NK-cell markers. TCRdb reanalyzed the 5' RACE reads and collapses them to one entry per CDR3 protein, without DNA. The sample has roughly 180,000 distinct CDR3 sequences. What was sequenced was blood T cells: a sorted CD56 or NKG2C T cell subset, CD4+ or CD8+ T cells, or bulk PBMC T cells (not recorded which). Receptor source: a man aged 18-69 years in good health.

V and J are TRBV6-5 and TRBJ2-3; TCRdb's D call, TRBD2, is unchecked because there is no DNA. The CDR3 covers 19 residues. The germline CDR1 and CDR2 sequences are MNHEY and SVGAGI. CDR3 sequence: CASSSRRILAGDLTDTQYF.

The V call is TRBV9, the J call TRBJ2-3; the D call of TRBD2 rests on TCRdb alone, since no DNA is present to check it. This CDR3 spans 19 amino acids. CDR1 SGDLS and CDR2 YYNGEE come from the germline V gene. The CDR3 loop is CASSVSSMAGGPRANTQYF.

The J gene is TRBJ1-5, the V gene TRBV12-3 or TRBV12-4; without DNA, the TCRdb call of TRBD1 cannot be checked. The CDR3 is 20 residues long. The CDR3 is CASLNEGAGMVGKRGQPQHF.

The chain joins TRBV13 to TRBJ2-3; TCRdb designates TRBD2, a call that cannot be tested without DNA. This CDR3 comprises 15 residues. Germline CDR1 is PRHDT and CDR2 is FYEKMQ (reference sequence). The chain's CDR3 is CASSAPRGGTDTQYF.

The genes are TRBV20-1 and TRBJ2-2; no DNA is available, so the TRBD1 call from TCRdb remains unchecked. The germline gives CDR1 DFQATT, CDR2 SNEGSKA (reference sequence). This CDR3 has 16 residues. This CDR3 is CSARDPGQGDTGELFF.

The chain uses TRBV6-4 and TRBJ2-7; TCRdb's assignment of TRBD2 cannot be checked, as there is no DNA. CDR3 size: 13 residues. Germline-derived CDR1 and CDR2 are MRHNA and SNTAGT. The chain's CDR3 is CASTAGRVYEQYF.

This chain links TRBV29-1 with TRBJ2-7; with no DNA, the TCRdb D assignment of TRBD1 cannot be verified. The germline V gene encodes CDR1 SQVTM and CDR2 ANQGSEA. This CDR3 is built from 12 residues. The CDR3 reads CSAPGEGGEQYF.

Here the CDR3 reads CASSLLVYIVEGVSETQYF. The chain uses TRBV11-2 and TRBJ2-5; TCRdb selects TRBD1, and the lack of DNA leaves this call unchecked. The CDR3 loop spans 19 amino acids. CDR1 and CDR2 (germline): SGHAT, FQNNGV.

The chain is built from TRBV12-3 or TRBV12-4 and TRBJ2-3; the D call from TCRdb, TRBD1, cannot be confirmed without DNA. The CDR3 has 15 amino acids. CDR3 protein: CASSPHGGMTDTQYF.

V is TRBV5-1 and J is TRBJ2-1; the D call of TRBD2 rests on TCRdb alone, since no DNA is present to check it. Germline-derived CDR1 and CDR2 are SGHRS and YFSETQ. The CDR3 has 16 residues. The CDR3 protein is CASSFWIAGAYNEQFF.

The chain couples TRBV11-2 to TRBJ2-5; the D gene TCRdb calls, TRBD1, cannot be checked with no DNA. The germline V gene encodes CDR1 SGHAT and CDR2 FQNNGV. CDR3 length equals 15 residues. The CDR3 loop is CASSFPGPTQETQYF.

The CDR3 sequence: CASSFGGREHDEQFF. J is TRBJ2-1 and V is TRBV12-3 or TRBV12-4; TCRdb proposes TRBD1, but this gene call is untestable without DNA. The CDR3 runs 15 residues.

The J gene is TRBJ2-2, the V gene TRBV27. Germline V gene lookup returns CDR1 MNHEY and CDR2 SMNVEV (reference sequence). The CDR3 contains 11 residues. This CDR3 reads CASSLRGELFF.

This sequence joins TRBV12-3 or TRBV12-4 and TRBJ2-7; TCRdb names TRBD1, which stays unverified in the absence of DNA. The CDR3 loop spans 13 amino acids. CDR3 loop: CASGAGGTYEQYF.

This chain links TRBV12-3 or TRBV12-4 with TRBJ2-2; TCRdb picks TRBD2, but there is no DNA to check that call. This CDR3 has 12 residues. This CDR3 is CASSFGGGELFF.

The rearrangement links TRBV6-5 to TRBJ2-5; TCRdb returns TRBD1, unconfirmable since there is no DNA. Germline V gene sequence: CDR1 MNHEY, CDR2 SVGAGI. The CDR3 has 15 residues. The chain's CDR3 is CASSSQRPEEETQYF.

The genes are TRBV5-6 and TRBJ1-3. The CDR3 extends over 15 amino acids. CDR1 and CDR2 from the germline V gene are SGHDT and YYEEEE. The CDR3 reads CASSLVISSGNTIYF.

The J gene is TRBJ2-1, the V gene TRBV24-1; TCRdb's D call of TRBD1 is untestable without DNA. Germline values: CDR1 KGHDR, CDR2 SFDVKD. The length of the CDR3 is 15 residues. This CDR3 reads CATSDPDRGNNEQFF.

This rearrangement joins TRBV2 to TRBJ2-5; TCRdb returns TRBD1, unconfirmable since there is no DNA. Germline V gives CDR1 SNHLY, CDR2 FYNNEI. The CDR3 extends over 14 amino acids. The CDR3 sequence is CASRGTGGWETQYF.